This TCR beta chain emerged from a study of cytomegalovirus exposure and HLA in healthy donors (TCRdb year 2017). Background on the whole study: According to an earlier analysis of a few hundred of the donors, about 170 million T cells yielded roughly 110 million unique TCR beta sequences and approximately 280 Gb of sequence data. Among the 398 genotyped donors, approximately 76% belonged to the genetic ancestry cluster associated with self-reported Caucasian donors. A later genetic analysis used genome-wide SNP genotypes for about 60% of the roughly 700 donors, treating that subset as a discovery cohort. Every repertoire in the discovery cohort had been generated on one and the same sequencing platform. Roughly 300 gigabases of sequencing data and approximately 80 million unique TCR sequences were included in an early release covering about 700 HLA-typed donors. Donor age, sex, ethnicity and CMV serostatus were compiled alongside the repertoire data. The study aimed to test whether signatures of past pathogen exposure could be identified by cataloging public T cell receptors. Among roughly 370 genotyped donors of the cohort, an average of around 240,000 unique TCR beta nucleotide sequences were sequenced per donor, 15% to 20% of them non-productive. The number of donors typed differed by locus, with about 629-630 for A, B, C, DRB1 and DQB1, around 500 for DQA1, 600 to 610 for DPA1, and approximately 470 for DPB1. Rather than using new phenotypic data, the later analysis identified candidate immune exposures from TCR beta sequences and from how often those sequences occurred across donors. In an earlier analysis of 587 of the donors, high-throughput TCR beta sequencing was used to judge whether each TCR beta V gene segment behaved as functional or pseudogenic. The study combined high-throughput TCR immunosequencing, statistical association of individual TCRs with disease status, and machine learning to predict cytomegalovirus infection status. In addition to the first cohort of around 670 subjects, a separate validation cohort of 120 different subjects was used. To study patterns of TCR occurrence, a later analysis re-analyzed previously published TCR beta repertoires from around 700 donors and added high-resolution HLA genotyping. Several DR-DQ haplotypes were handled as single units for association and clustering, since linkage in the cohort was strong. Using immunosequencing, the study profiled T cell repertoires from about 650 subjects and related those repertoires to cytomegalovirus serostatus. HLA typing covered class I and class II loci at four-digit resolution. Findings and caveats that apply to the study as a whole: A later analysis found that TCR association rates varied across HLA loci, with DRB1 alleles showing the most associated TCRs and HLA-C alleles the fewest. The sequencing pipeline was judged likely to have produced a cluster of highly shared sequence variants as a technical artifact. In a later genetic analysis, a missense DCLRE1C variant was associated with V-gene and J-gene trimming of TCR beta chains, and the association was replicated in an independent cohort. Compared with equally common non-associated chains, HLA-associated TCR beta chains in a later analysis were more clonally expanded and had lower generation probabilities. In vitro tests confirmed that a few of the cytomegalovirus-associated TCR beta chains recognize cytomegalovirus antigens. The classifier was reported to diagnose cytomegalovirus status with high specificity and sensitivity in both the original and validation cohorts. Several of the top co-occurrence clusters appeared to be linked to parvovirus B19, influenza, CMV and Epstein-Barr virus, according to a later analysis. A total of some 180 TCR beta chains were listed by the study as associated with cytomegalovirus. At a false discovery rate of 0.05, a later analysis linked some 18,000 TCR beta sequences to specific HLA alleles. CMV serostatus was the only immune exposure information available for the cohort. Most TCR sequences were seen in very few donors, while some public TCRs were found in many individuals. According to the authors, the approach could potentially be generalized to other disease states and immunological phenotypes. Roughly uniform sequencing depth across donors was assumed in presence/absence analyses, although this assumption may not hold. Because some donors lacked HLA typing at each locus, the association tests relied only on the typed subset. A further reported finding was that TCR beta sequences accurately predicted the HLA-A and HLA-B alleles for most subjects in the first cohort. A later genetic analysis reported fewer N-insertions in productive TCRs among donors in an Asian-associated ancestry cluster than the roughly 670-donor mean. Correlated functional status among segregating V segments might reflect linkage disequilibrium, but an unknown experimental factor could not be ruled out. An earlier analysis of several hundred of the donors showed that most TCR beta V segments appeared in productive rearrangements either about 87% or about 30% of the time, which broadly matched IMGT annotations. Because counts were too low, 15 to 20 rarely observed V segments, including chromosome 9 orphons, were excluded from the earlier analysis of some 590 of the donors. When HLA alleles, especially DR and DQ, strongly co-occurred, attributing TCR associations to individual alleles was difficult. Some IMGT-functional V segments, including TRBV6-2 and TRBV6-3, could not be told apart with the 87-base-pair reads, so those segments were excluded. In a later analysis, most CMV-associated TCR beta chains were found to appear HLA-restricted, with HLA associations seemingly driven largely by CMV exposure. This cohort had only TCR beta chains sequenced, and the lack of alpha or paired-chain data limited which features could be detected.

CDR3 length: 15 amino acids, cysteine to phenylalanine. Just the 45-base CDR3 DNA is kept, in frame starting at base 1. V loses 5 bases, J loses 0 bases, and the germline ends lie 11 bases apart. Looking up the germline V gene yields CDR1 LGHNA and CDR2 YNFKEQ. In total, just over 650 healthy bone marrow donors made up the cohort. Cohort members were all nominally healthy when sampled, although unrecorded immune exposures were likely present. The donor was CMV seropositive and was included in the group of approximately 300 seropositive cohort members. A peripheral blood sample was collected from each donor, and TCR beta sequencing was performed on peripheral blood mononuclear cells. The Qiagen DNeasy Blood Extraction Kit was used to extract genomic DNA from the blood cell samples. The library was prepared using the immunoSEQ multiplex PCR assay. The multiplex PCR relied on a mix of 60 forward primers for TCR Vbeta segments and 13 reverse primers for TCR Jbeta segments. The CDR3 region of rearranged TCR beta genes was amplified from genomic DNA by a multiplex PCR assay. On the Illumina HiSeq System, the amplified TCR beta libraries were sequenced as 87-base-pair reads. The study's processing was this. Across the 670 or so repertoires, a later analysis counted tens of millions of unique TCR beta chains, some 11 million of which were shared by at least two donors. Raw reads were error-corrected and collapsed into unique sequences with a nearest-neighbor algorithm that merged closely related sequences to remove PCR and sequencing errors. Alignment of CDR3 sequences to IMGT reference sequences was used to assign V, D and J gene segments. For a sequence to be retained, a match of at least six nucleotides was required to both a V gene segment and a J gene segment. A rearrangement was called productive if the CDR3 had no stop codons and remained in frame with V and J, and every other rearrangement was called non-productive. CDR3 was defined according to IMGT convention as the region running from the second conserved V-encoded cysteine to the conserved J-encoded phenylalanine. The earlier analysis of 450 to 750 of the donors excluded any sequence lacking an unambiguous match to a single V gene segment. An earlier analysis of 587 of the donors called V segments functional above 56.7% productive rearrangements and segregating when the between-donor standard deviation exceeded 5%. A statistical classification framework was built for diagnosing cytomegalovirus status from the catalog of TCR beta chain sequences. In a later analysis, V and J genes were assigned by comparing TCR nucleotide sequences against IMGT/GENE-DB human TR gene sequences. Using the TCRdist pipeline, a later analysis assigned CDR3 sequences along with most-parsimonious VDJ recombination scenarios. In a later analysis, each TCR beta chain was defined by its CDR3 amino acid sequence together with its V-gene family, and reads without a unique V-gene family were excluded. In a later analysis, fewer than 650 highly shared, low-generation-probability nucleotide sequences were removed to address suspected cross-contamination and a sequencing artifact. A later analysis calculated a clonal expansion index for each public chain from normalized within-repertoire ranks of inferred template counts. In a later analysis, generation probabilities were computed with a VDJ recombination model fitted to out-of-frame rearrangements, and the resulting probabilities were checked against IGoR. In a later analysis, hypergeometric tests were used to score TCR-TCR, TCR-HLA and TCR-CMV co-occurrence, with a repertoire-size bias correction applied to TCR pairs. A later analysis estimated false discovery rates by permuting HLA or CMV assignments 20 times. In a later analysis, co-occurring TCRs were grouped using DBSCAN, with TCRdist sequence similarity added in when clustering inside HLA-allele-positive subsets. Repertoires with fewer than 30,000 or more than 120,000 public chains, plus five repertoires with anomalous nucleotide sharing, were excluded from co-occurrence clustering. Drawn from immuneACCESS, this table holds only the in-frame rearrangements with V and J called that TCRdb kept. Clones are partly lost; checked studies trace under half to an unresolved V gene and leave the rest unexplained. That table supplies the V and J calls and clone size; D and trimming were determined from the DNA. The record for this sample contains some 150,000 clones. Together, the top ten hold less than 0.95% of the sample.

Regarding this clone: There is no known antigen for this receptor.

The sequencing sample was made of PBMCs. The receptor was derived from a woman aged 18-35 years in good health and CMV-seropositive. This chain joins TRBV4-2 to TRBJ1-3; D gene: possibly TRBD1, on 5 matching bases. The CDR3 here reads CASSAGHSSGNTIYF. The bases read TGTGCCAGCAGCGCCGGACACTCCTCTGGAAACACCATATATTTT.